This entry features one T cell receptor beta chain sequence. What antigen it recognizes has not been identified. No base-level quality is on record; no much larger clone is a single base apart. These data come from a study of blood T cell repertoires in COVID-19 (dated by TCRdb to 2020 to 2022). Background for the entire study: Collaborator samples came from the United States, Italy and Spain and covered acute and convalescent phases of COVID-19. The prospective study material was composed of cDNA or gDNA derived from T cells, B-cell-depleted T cells, or PBMCs. Deeply sampled blood TCRbeta repertoires from subjects exposed to, actively infected with, or recovered from COVID-19 were included in the dataset. The repertoires were made available in a free public database intended to serve as a resource for research on the immune response to SARS-CoV-2. The samples were drawn from the first 160 participants of the ongoing ImmuneRACE study and from under 1,500 subjects provided by 6 global collaborators. Nearly every sample came with metadata listing a de-identified subject ID, COVID-19 status, age in years and sex. Where available, HLA class I and class II types were obtained from metadata supplied by the sample provider rather than from assay-based typing.

Samples from volunteer blood donors who had recovered from COVID-19 were contributed by a second Seattle source. The collaborating institutions used their own protocols to collect whole blood in K2EDTA tubes. For TCRbeta analysis, collaborator samples were shipped as frozen whole blood, as isolated PBMCs, or as DNA extracted from either sample type. TCRbeta CDR3 regions were amplified from genomic DNA by means of the immunoSEQ Assay, a bias-controlled multiplex PCR. From the authors' description of their analysis: Within the assay, amplification of reference gene primers was used to estimate how many nucleated cells each sample contained. To quantify the absolute abundance of each unique TCRbeta CDR3 rearrangement, sequence reads were collapsed and filtered. Productive Simpson clonality was computed per sample as the square root of Simpson's diversity index over productive rearrangements. TCRdb re-hosts the immuneACCESS table, in-frame sequences only. Its copies lack some clones; in the studies checked, an unresolved V gene accounts for under half of them, and the cause for the rest is not known. That table supplies the V and J calls and clone size; D and trimming were determined from the DNA. A total of around 270,000 clones appear in this sample, approximately 90% of them only once. The ten largest clones capture roughly 4% of the sample.

What the authors observed across the whole study: How much clinical and demographic metadata was included differed by source and by participant, and the metadata was provided uncurated.

The germline V gene (reference sequence) provides CDR1 LNHDA and CDR2 SQIVND. V drops 5 bases and J drops 7 bases, leaving 17 bases in between. The CDR3 sequence holds 14 residues, the cysteine and phenylalanine included. Solely the CDR3 DNA is kept, with 42 bases framed from the first base. Source material: peripheral blood. The chain uses TRBV19 and TRBJ1-2; the D gene cannot be resolved reliably. The TCR was taken from a man aged 55 to 69 who had recovered from COVID-19. The CDR3 reads as follows: CASSVQVYLGGYTF. The DNA sequence follows: TGTGCCAGTAGTGTTCAGGTATATCTGGGTGGCTACACCTTC.